Listed below are T cell receptor beta chains from one sample, sequenced in a study of T cell responses to AZD1222 COVID-19 vaccine. TCRdb's copy holds only in-frame clones and misses some; the assay was immunoSEQ multiplex PCR. The table shows about 120,000 clones, with approximately 92% occurring only once. The sequences come from peripheral blood, collected 28 days after the second dose of the MenACWY control vaccine. The receptor set was obtained from an adult who received the MenACWY meningococcal vaccine as a control. Each CDR3 is given with its conserved first and last residue. Fields, in order: D gene, CDR3 length, clone size, V gene, J gene, CDR3 protein, CDR3 DNA. D genes are given only for firm matches. For some rows the clone size is stated as once, few or many, or as a class when expanded; others skip it.

D gene: -; CDR3 length: 14; clone size: -; V gene: TRBV29-1; J gene: TRBJ2-4; CDR3 protein: CSVRRLFAKNIQYF; CDR3 DNA: TGCAGCGTTCGCAGGCTTTTTGCCAAAAACATTCAGTACTTC
D gene: -; CDR3 length: 15; clone size: -; V gene: TRBV19; J gene: TRBJ1-5; CDR3 protein: CASSIAWNSNQPQHF; CDR3 DNA: TGTGCCAGTAGTATAGCTTGGAATAGCAATCAGCCCCAGCATTTT
D gene: -; CDR3 length: 13; clone size: -; V gene: TRBV27; J gene: TRBJ1-1; CDR3 protein: CASSFEGYTEAFF; CDR3 DNA: TGTGCCAGCAGTTTTGAGGGATACACTGAAGCTTTCTTT
D gene: TRBD2; CDR3 length: 15; clone size: -; V gene: TRBV2; J gene: TRBJ2-7; CDR3 protein: CASGEGLAGVYEQYF; CDR3 DNA: TGTGCCAGCGGAGAGGGACTAGCGGGAGTCTACGAGCAGTACTTC
D gene: -; CDR3 length: 16; clone size: -; V gene: TRBV12-2; J gene: TRBJ1-2; CDR3 protein: CASRLRGQGTPYGYTF; CDR3 DNA: TGTGCAAGTCGCTTACGGGGACAGGGGACTCCCTATGGCTACACCTTC
D gene: TRBD2; CDR3 length: 15; clone size: -; V gene: TRBV10-3; J gene: TRBJ2-5; CDR3 protein: CAIGIAGVPQETQYF; CDR3 DNA: TGTGCCATCGGGATCGCGGGGGTTCCGCAAGAGACCCAGTACTTC
D gene: TRBD2; CDR3 length: 16; clone size: -; V gene: TRBV9; J gene: TRBJ2-1; CDR3 protein: CASKTSGTPGDNEQFF; CDR3 DNA: TGTGCCAGCAAGACTAGCGGGACGCCTGGGGACAATGAGCAGTTCTTC
D gene: -; CDR3 length: 13; clone size: -; V gene: TRBV28; J gene: TRBJ1-1; CDR3 protein: CASTRTLNTEAFF; CDR3 DNA: TGTGCCAGCACAAGGACGCTGAACACTGAAGCTTTCTTT
D gene: -; CDR3 length: 13; clone size: once; V gene: TRBV6-5; J gene: TRBJ2-7; CDR3 protein: CASRGHLSYEQYF; CDR3 DNA: TGTGCCTCCCGAGGGCACCTGTCCTACGAGCAGTACTTC
D gene: -; CDR3 length: 14; clone size: -; V gene: TRBV24-1; J gene: TRBJ2-1; CDR3 protein: CATSDPDTASEQFF; CDR3 DNA: TGTGCCACCAGTGATCCGGACACGGCGAGTGAGCAGTTCTTC
D gene: TRBD1; CDR3 length: 15; clone size: few; V gene: TRBV5-3; J gene: TRBJ2-1; CDR3 protein: CARSRRDRRSDEQFF; CDR3 DNA: TGTGCCAGAAGCCGCCGGGACAGGAGATCCGATGAGCAGTTCTTC
D gene: -; CDR3 length: 16; clone size: -; V gene: TRBV18; J gene: TRBJ1-5; CDR3 protein: CASSPTSVGGNQPQHF; CDR3 DNA: TGTGCCAGCTCACCGACCTCGGTAGGAGGGAATCAGCCCCAGCATTTT
D gene: TRBD1; CDR3 length: 16; clone size: -; V gene: TRBV19; J gene: TRBJ1-2; CDR3 protein: CASSTVRQGEDYGYTF; CDR3 DNA: TGTGCCAGTAGTACCGTTCGACAGGGAGAAGACTATGGCTACACCTTC
D gene: TRBD1; CDR3 length: 15; clone size: -; V gene: TRBV6-5; J gene: TRBJ1-2; CDR3 protein: CASDRDPNYGYGYTF; CDR3 DNA: TGTGCCAGCGACAGGGACCCTAACTATGGCTATGGCTACACCTTC
D gene: -; CDR3 length: 16; clone size: -; V gene: TRBV7-2; J gene: TRBJ2-3; CDR3 protein: CASSSAQGMRTDTQYF; CDR3 DNA: TGTGCCAGCAGCTCAGCACAGGGTATGAGGACAGATACGCAGTATTTT
D gene: -; CDR3 length: 17; clone size: -; V gene: TRBV28; J gene: TRBJ2-2; CDR3 protein: CASSRRGAGGITGELFF; CDR3 DNA: TGTGCCAGCAGCCGGCGCGGGGCAGGGGGTATTACCGGGGAGCTGTTTTTT
D gene: TRBD1; CDR3 length: 15; clone size: once; V gene: TRBV11-1; J gene: TRBJ2-7; CDR3 protein: CASSLMRTGEGEQYF; CDR3 DNA: TGTGCCAGCAGCTTAATGAGGACAGGGGAAGGGGAGCAGTACTTC
D gene: -; CDR3 length: 11; clone size: -; V gene: TRBV10-1; J gene: TRBJ2-3; CDR3 protein: CASSSGDTQYF; CDR3 DNA: TGCGCCAGCTCCAGCGGGGATACGCAGTATTTT
D gene: -; CDR3 length: 13; clone size: -; V gene: TRBV28; J gene: TRBJ1-5; CDR3 protein: CASRNSGSQPQHF; CDR3 DNA: TGTGCCAGCAGGAACAGCGGTAGTCAGCCCCAGCATTTT
D gene: -; CDR3 length: 15; clone size: -; V gene: TRBV4-3; J gene: TRBJ1-2; CDR3 protein: CASSPDQVANYGYTF; CDR3 DNA: TGCGCCAGCAGCCCCGATCAGGTTGCTAACTATGGCTACACCTTC
D gene: TRBD1; CDR3 length: 19; clone size: -; V gene: TRBV14; J gene: TRBJ1-1; CDR3 protein: CASSQGRLLKAGGLTEAFF; CDR3 DNA: TGTGCCAGCAGCCAAGGCCGACTCCTTAAGGCAGGGGGGCTGACTGAAGCTTTCTTT
D gene: -; CDR3 length: 13; clone size: -; V gene: TRBV7-9; J gene: TRBJ1-2; CDR3 protein: CASSLSENYGYTF; CDR3 DNA: TGTGCCAGCAGCTTGTCAGAAAACTATGGCTACACCTTC
D gene: -; CDR3 length: 12; clone size: -; V gene: TRBV11-3; J gene: TRBJ2-2; CDR3 protein: CASSPYTGELFF; CDR3 DNA: TGTGCCAGCAGCCCATACACCGGGGAGCTGTTTTTT
D gene: -; CDR3 length: 12; clone size: -; V gene: TRBV29-1; J gene: TRBJ1-2; CDR3 protein: CSVEGSTDGYTF; CDR3 DNA: TGCAGCGTTGAGGGTTCCACCGATGGCTACACCTTC
D gene: -; CDR3 length: 14; clone size: few; V gene: TRBV19; J gene: TRBJ1-6; CDR3 protein: CASSPANYNSPLHF; CDR3 DNA: TGTGCCAGTAGTCCCGCAAATTATAATTCACCCCTCCACTTT
D gene: -; CDR3 length: 16; clone size: -; V gene: TRBV11-3; J gene: TRBJ2-1; CDR3 protein: CASSRSTGFVRNEQFF; CDR3 DNA: TGTGCCAGCAGCCGTTCCACAGGGTTTGTTCGAAATGAGCAGTTCTTC
D gene: -; CDR3 length: 12; clone size: -; V gene: TRBV28; J gene: TRBJ1-2; CDR3 protein: CASSFGSRGYTF; CDR3 DNA: TGTGCCAGCAGTTTTGGGAGTCGTGGCTACACCTTC
D gene: -; CDR3 length: 14; clone size: -; V gene: TRBV5-1; J gene: TRBJ2-1; CDR3 protein: CASSADRTYDEQFF; CDR3 DNA: TGCGCCAGCAGCGCTGACAGGACGTACGATGAGCAGTTCTTC
D gene: TRBD2; CDR3 length: 17; clone size: -; V gene: TRBV7-9; J gene: TRBJ2-2; CDR3 protein: CASSLQAGVYNTGELFF; CDR3 DNA: TGTGCCAGCAGCTTACAGGCGGGAGTATACAACACCGGGGAGCTGTTTTTT
D gene: TRBD1; CDR3 length: 15; clone size: once; V gene: TRBV7-8; J gene: TRBJ1-3; CDR3 protein: CASSRGTVSGNTIYF; CDR3 DNA: TGTGCCAGCAGCCGAGGGACAGTCTCTGGAAACACCATATATTTT
D gene: -; CDR3 length: 13; clone size: once; V gene: TRBV15; J gene: TRBJ2-1; CDR3 protein: CATGGGGYNEQFF; CDR3 DNA: TGTGCCACGGGAGGAGGGGGTTACAATGAGCAGTTCTTC
D gene: -; CDR3 length: 15; clone size: -; V gene: TRBV19; J gene: TRBJ1-5; CDR3 protein: CASSIQGYSNQPQHF; CDR3 DNA: TGTGCCAGTAGTATCCAGGGATATAGCAATCAGCCCCAGCATTTT
D gene: -; CDR3 length: 15; clone size: -; V gene: TRBV4-1; J gene: TRBJ1-5; CDR3 protein: CASSPQPYSNQPQHF; CDR3 DNA: TGCGCCAGCAGCCCACAACCTTATAGCAATCAGCCCCAGCATTTT
D gene: -; CDR3 length: 13; clone size: once; V gene: TRBV7-9; J gene: TRBJ2-1; CDR3 protein: CASSFFSELEQFF; CDR3 DNA: TGTGCCAGCAGCTTTTTTTCTGAGCTTGAGCAGTTCTTC
D gene: -; CDR3 length: 13; clone size: -; V gene: TRBV4-1; J gene: TRBJ2-7; CDR3 protein: CASSQGLGDEQYF; CDR3 DNA: TGCGCCAGCAGCCAAGGTTTAGGGGACGAGCAGTACTTC
D gene: -; CDR3 length: 14; clone size: once; V gene: TRBV28; J gene: TRBJ2-7; CDR3 protein: CASCTYSKGYEQYF; CDR3 DNA: TGTGCCAGTTGCACTTACTCTAAAGGCTACGAGCAGTACTTC
D gene: -; CDR3 length: 14; clone size: -; V gene: TRBV7-8; J gene: TRBJ1-5; CDR3 protein: CASSLETGNQPQHF; CDR3 DNA: TGTGCCAGCAGCTTAGAAACAGGGAATCAGCCCCAGCATTTT
D gene: -; CDR3 length: 13; clone size: -; V gene: TRBV24-1; J gene: TRBJ2-2; CDR3 protein: CATSDPAAGELFF; CDR3 DNA: TGTGCCACCAGTGATCCGGCGGCCGGGGAGCTGTTTTTT
D gene: TRBD1; CDR3 length: 15; clone size: -; V gene: TRBV27; J gene: TRBJ1-5; CDR3 protein: CASGTRDRDNQPQHF; CDR3 DNA: TGTGCCAGCGGGACCCGGGACAGGGATAATCAGCCCCAGCATTTT
D gene: -; CDR3 length: 16; clone size: once; V gene: TRBV6-5; J gene: TRBJ1-6; CDR3 protein: CASSYSTPRGNSPLHF; CDR3 DNA: TGTGCCAGCAGTTATTCGACCCCTAGGGGTAATTCACCCCTCCACTTT
D gene: -; CDR3 length: 13; clone size: -; V gene: TRBV12-3/TRBV12-4; J gene: TRBJ2-7; CDR3 protein: CASSFSAGYEQYF; CDR3 DNA: TGTGCCAGCAGTTTTTCGGCAGGATATGAGCAGTACTTC
D gene: -; CDR3 length: 18; clone size: -; V gene: TRBV2; J gene: TRBJ2-5; CDR3 protein: CASRLSRRGLTLGETQYF; CDR3 DNA: TGTGCCAGCAGACTCTCTCGTAGGGGGTTAACGTTGGGGGAGACCCAGTACTTC
D gene: -; CDR3 length: 11; clone size: -; V gene: TRBV25-1; J gene: TRBJ1-4; CDR3 protein: CASRELGKLFF; CDR3 DNA: TGTGCCAGCAGAGAATTAGGGAAACTGTTTTTT
D gene: TRBD1; CDR3 length: 15; clone size: -; V gene: TRBV24-1; J gene: TRBJ2-5; CDR3 protein: CATSDPGQGAETQYF; CDR3 DNA: TGTGCCACCAGTGACCCAGGACAGGGGGCAGAGACCCAGTACTTC
D gene: TRBD1; CDR3 length: 19; clone size: -; V gene: TRBV7-2; J gene: TRBJ2-1; CDR3 protein: CASSQSGDRAFSSYNEQFF; CDR3 DNA: TGTGCCAGCAGCCAAAGTGGGGACAGGGCCTTTAGCTCCTACAATGAGCAGTTCTTC
D gene: TRBD1; CDR3 length: 15; clone size: -; V gene: TRBV6-5; J gene: TRBJ2-1; CDR3 protein: CASSRSGTGGNEQFF; CDR3 DNA: TGTGCCAGCAGTCGGAGCGGGACAGGGGGCAATGAGCAGTTCTTC
D gene: TRBD2; CDR3 length: 16; clone size: -; V gene: TRBV10-1; J gene: TRBJ2-3; CDR3 protein: CASSGARETGTDTQYF; CDR3 DNA: TGCGCCAGCAGTGGGGCGCGGGAGACTGGCACAGATACGCAGTATTTT
D gene: TRBD1; CDR3 length: 15; clone size: -; V gene: TRBV3-1/TRBV3-2; J gene: TRBJ2-3; CDR3 protein: CASSQSTGLADTQYF; CDR3 DNA: TGTGCCAGCAGCCAATCGACAGGGCTGGCAGATACGCAGTATTTT
D gene: -; CDR3 length: 18; clone size: once; V gene: TRBV11-2; J gene: TRBJ2-2; CDR3 protein: CASSLAADSFANTGELFF; CDR3 DNA: TGTGCCAGCAGCTTAGCGGCGGACAGCTTCGCGAACACCGGGGAGCTGTTTTTT
D gene: -; CDR3 length: 13; clone size: -; V gene: TRBV11-3; J gene: TRBJ2-1; CDR3 protein: CASSPPNYNEQFF; CDR3 DNA: TGTGCCAGCAGCCCCCCCAACTACAATGAGCAGTTCTTC
D gene: -; CDR3 length: 13; clone size: -; V gene: TRBV14; J gene: TRBJ1-2; CDR3 protein: CASSLPGTLLYTF; CDR3 DNA: TGTGCCAGCAGCCTACCCGGGACACTTCTCTACACCTTC
D gene: -; CDR3 length: 13; clone size: -; V gene: TRBV18; J gene: TRBJ2-7; CDR3 protein: CASSPPGGYEQYF; CDR3 DNA: TGTGCCAGCTCACCACCAGGGGGCTACGAGCAGTACTTC
D gene: -; CDR3 length: 12; clone size: -; V gene: TRBV2; J gene: TRBJ1-1; CDR3 protein: CASSGGNTEAFF; CDR3 DNA: TGTGCCAGCAGTGGCGGGAACACTGAAGCTTTCTTT
D gene: TRBD2; CDR3 length: 17; clone size: -; V gene: TRBV7-8; J gene: TRBJ2-3; CDR3 protein: CASSLGGRATRTDTQYF; CDR3 DNA: TGTGCCAGCAGCTTAGGCGGGAGGGCCACTCGCACAGATACGCAGTATTTT
D gene: -; CDR3 length: 14; clone size: few; V gene: TRBV21-1; J gene: TRBJ1-5; CDR3 protein: CASSKDGSNQPQHF; CDR3 DNA: TGTGCCAGCAGCAAAGATGGTAGCAATCAGCCCCAGCATTTT
D gene: TRBD2; CDR3 length: 16; clone size: -; V gene: TRBV25-1; J gene: TRBJ2-1; CDR3 protein: CASSKGREGPYNEQFF; CDR3 DNA: TGTGCCAGCAGCAAAGGGAGGGAGGGCCCATACAATGAGCAGTTCTTC
D gene: -; CDR3 length: 13; clone size: -; V gene: TRBV6-1; J gene: TRBJ1-1; CDR3 protein: CASRQGSGTEAFF; CDR3 DNA: TGTGCCAGCAGACAGGGTAGTGGCACTGAAGCTTTCTTT
D gene: -; CDR3 length: 15; clone size: -; V gene: TRBV6-1; J gene: TRBJ1-2; CDR3 protein: CASSEALDSFYGYTF; CDR3 DNA: TGTGCCAGCAGTGAAGCGCTGGACAGCTTCTATGGCTACACCTTC
D gene: -; CDR3 length: 11; clone size: once; V gene: TRBV6-2/TRBV6-3; J gene: TRBJ2-2; CDR3 protein: CASSYPGELFF; CDR3 DNA: TGTGCCAGCAGTTACCCCGGGGAGCTGTTTTTT
D gene: -; CDR3 length: 16; clone size: -; V gene: TRBV24-1; J gene: TRBJ2-1; CDR3 protein: CATSDRRRGGYNEQFF; CDR3 DNA: TGTGCCACCAGTGACCGCCGCCGGGGTGGGTACAATGAGCAGTTCTTC